This T cell receptor beta chain was recorded in a study of blood T cell repertoires in COVID-19. The CDR3 has 16 residues. Germline V gene data show CDR1 as SNHLY and CDR2 as FYNNEI. J was trimmed by 6 bases and V by 3 bases; bases with no gene match: 5. Sequencing was performed with immunoSEQ multiplex PCR; in TCRdb, only in-frame clones are kept and a portion is missing. The sample holds some 150,000 clones, roughly 86% seen once. The TCR originated in a woman aged 55-69 years who had recovered from COVID-19. Sequenced sample: peripheral blood. The genes are TRBV2 and TRBJ2-3; 14 nucleotides agree with TRBD2. CDR3 sequence: CASSDTTSGGADTQYF. CDR3 coding DNA: TGTGCCAGCAGTGACACGACTAGCGGGGGGGCCGATACGCAGTATTTT.